The rows below give T cell receptor beta chains drawn from one sample of a study of T cell responses to AZD1222 COVID-19 vaccine. Profiling relied on immunoSEQ multiplex PCR, and the TCRdb table lists in-frame clones only, not all of them. The sample lists 99,000 or so clones, approximately 89% occurring once. Sequences were derived from peripheral blood, sampled on day 0 of AZD1222 vaccination. These receptors came from an adult in good health. The CDR3 runs from the conserved cysteine through the conserved F or W. The D gene is left open where the match is weak. Clone size is shown for a subset of rows, as once, few, many or a class of expanded clone.

J gene: TRBJ1-1
D gene: TRBD1
V gene: TRBV7-9
clone size: .
CDR3 protein: CASTQGGVEAFF
CDR3 DNA: TGTGCCAGCACCCAGGGGGGGGTCGAAGCTTTCTTT

J gene: TRBJ2-7
D gene: .
V gene: TRBV28
clone size: .
CDR3 protein: CASSPGQSETYEQYF
CDR3 DNA: TGTGCCAGCAGCCCTGGACAGTCTGAGACCTACGAGCAGTACTTC

J gene: TRBJ2-5
D gene: .
V gene: TRBV7-6
clone size: .
CDR3 protein: CASSSLLTVDQETQYF
CDR3 DNA: TGTGCCAGCAGCTCGCTCTTGACAGTCGACCAAGAGACCCAGTACTTC

J gene: TRBJ2-3
D gene: .
V gene: TRBV3-1/TRBV3-2
clone size: .
CDR3 protein: CASSQEAPRDTQYF
CDR3 DNA: TGTGCCAGCAGCCAAGAGGCTCCGAGGGATACGCAGTATTTT

J gene: TRBJ1-1
D gene: TRBD1
V gene: TRBV19
clone size: .
CDR3 protein: CASSRGRGTEAFF
CDR3 DNA: TGTGCCAGTAGCAGGGGGCGAGGCACTGAAGCTTTCTTT

J gene: TRBJ1-5
D gene: TRBD1
V gene: TRBV9
clone size: .
CDR3 protein: CASSVAGGGPQHF
CDR3 DNA: TGTGCCAGCAGCGTAGCAGGGGGCGGGCCCCAGCATTTT

J gene: TRBJ2-1
D gene: .
V gene: TRBV15
clone size: .
CDR3 protein: CATSRDEDEQFF
CDR3 DNA: TGTGCCACCAGCAGAGATGAGGATGAGCAGTTCTTC

J gene: TRBJ2-5
D gene: .
V gene: TRBV5-5
clone size: .
CDR3 protein: CASSPTGTTQETQYF
CDR3 DNA: TGTGCCAGCAGCCCGACCGGGACAACTCAAGAGACCCAGTACTTC

J gene: TRBJ1-1
D gene: .
V gene: TRBV7-2
clone size: .
CDR3 protein: CASSHLGLNTEAFF
CDR3 DNA: TGTGCCAGCAGCCATTTGGGATTGAACACTGAAGCTTTCTTT

J gene: TRBJ2-7
D gene: TRBD1
V gene: TRBV28
clone size: .
CDR3 protein: CASSLLTLGQGFYEQYF
CDR3 DNA: TGTGCCAGCAGTCTACTTACGTTGGGACAGGGTTTCTACGAGCAGTACTTC

J gene: TRBJ2-1
D gene: .
V gene: TRBV2
clone size: .
CDR3 protein: CASRASPIFGEQFF
CDR3 DNA: TGTGCCAGCAGGGCCAGTCCCATCTTCGGCGAGCAGTTCTTC

J gene: TRBJ1-1
D gene: .
V gene: TRBV12-3/TRBV12-4
clone size: once
CDR3 protein: CASSLYTEAFF
CDR3 DNA: TGTGCCAGCAGTTTGTACACTGAAGCTTTCTTT

J gene: TRBJ2-1
D gene: TRBD2
V gene: TRBV5-1
clone size: .
CDR3 protein: CASSSQVLAGYEQFF
CDR3 DNA: TGCGCCAGCAGCTCCCAGGTTTTAGCGGGATATGAGCAGTTCTTC

J gene: TRBJ1-2
D gene: .
V gene: TRBV7-9
clone size: .
CDR3 protein: CASSLESLLGYTF
CDR3 DNA: TGTGCCAGCAGCTTAGAGAGCCTATTGGGCTACACCTTC

J gene: TRBJ1-1
D gene: TRBD1
V gene: TRBV9
clone size: .
CDR3 protein: CASSPRPGQGNTEAFF
CDR3 DNA: TGTGCCAGCAGCCCCCGACCGGGACAGGGAAACACTGAAGCTTTCTTT

J gene: TRBJ1-1
D gene: TRBD1
V gene: TRBV6-5
clone size: .
CDR3 protein: CASRRGQGRDTEAFF
CDR3 DNA: TGTGCCAGCAGACGCGGACAGGGTAGGGACACTGAAGCTTTCTTT

J gene: TRBJ2-5
D gene: .
V gene: TRBV28
clone size: .
CDR3 protein: CASSGQGGRRETQYF
CDR3 DNA: TGTGCCAGCAGCGGCCAGGGCGGTAGGAGAGAGACCCAGTACTTC

J gene: TRBJ1-1
D gene: TRBD1
V gene: TRBV28
clone size: .
CDR3 protein: CASRVDRVRTEAFF
CDR3 DNA: TGTGCCAGCAGGGTGGACAGGGTGAGGACTGAAGCTTTCTTT

J gene: TRBJ2-1
D gene: TRBD1
V gene: TRBV27
clone size: .
CDR3 protein: CASSLGRGSFKVF
CDR3 DNA: TGTGCCAGCAGTTTGGGCAGGGGGTCTTTCAAAGTCTTC

J gene: TRBJ1-2
D gene: .
V gene: TRBV6-5
clone size: .
CDR3 protein: CASSRHNYGYTF
CDR3 DNA: TGTGCCAGCAGTAGACATAACTATGGCTACACCTTC

J gene: TRBJ1-2
D gene: .
V gene: TRBV7-2
clone size: few
CDR3 protein: CASSLYEWRPREDYGYTF
CDR3 DNA: TGTGCCAGCAGCTTATACGAATGGAGACCGAGGGAAGACTATGGCTACACCTTC

J gene: TRBJ2-7
D gene: TRBD1
V gene: TRBV28
clone size: once
CDR3 protein: CASSLSQGEAAYEQYF
CDR3 DNA: TGTGCCAGCAGTTTATCACAGGGGGAGGCTGCTTACGAGCAGTACTTC

J gene: TRBJ2-3
D gene: .
V gene: TRBV28
clone size: .
CDR3 protein: CASSFSGKAIDTQYF
CDR3 DNA: TGTGCCAGCAGTTTTAGTGGGAAGGCGATAGATACGCAGTATTTT

J gene: TRBJ2-7
D gene: TRBD2
V gene: TRBV19
clone size: .
CDR3 protein: CASSPGLALEQYF
CDR3 DNA: TGTGCCAGTAGCCCGGGACTAGCACTCGAGCAGTACTTC

J gene: TRBJ2-7
D gene: TRBD1
V gene: TRBV7-2
clone size: .
CDR3 protein: CASSPGQQGSSEQYF
CDR3 DNA: TGTGCCAGCAGCCCGGGACAGCAGGGGTCCTCCGAGCAGTACTTC

J gene: TRBJ2-1
D gene: .
V gene: TRBV28
clone size: .
CDR3 protein: CASSLSAGRYNEQFF
CDR3 DNA: TGTGCCAGCAGTTTATCAGCGGGCCGTTACAATGAGCAGTTCTTC

J gene: TRBJ2-5
D gene: TRBD1
V gene: TRBV4-2
clone size: few
CDR3 protein: CASSSPGTVQETQYF
CDR3 DNA: TGTGCCAGCAGCTCGCCCGGGACAGTACAAGAGACCCAGTACTTC

J gene: TRBJ1-5
D gene: .
V gene: TRBV30
clone size: .
CDR3 protein: CAWSYRGNQPQHF
CDR3 DNA: TGTGCCTGGAGTTATAGGGGCAATCAGCCCCAGCATTTT

J gene: TRBJ1-5
D gene: .
V gene: TRBV11-2
clone size: medium-sized
CDR3 protein: CASSSTDYSNQPQHF
CDR3 DNA: TGTGCCAGCAGCTCGACGGATTATAGCAATCAGCCCCAGCATTTT

J gene: TRBJ1-4
D gene: .
V gene: TRBV5-4
clone size: .
CDR3 protein: CASSLGGAATNEKLFF
CDR3 DNA: TGTGCCAGCAGCTTGGGTGGGGCCGCAACTAATGAAAAACTGTTTTTT

J gene: TRBJ1-1
D gene: .
V gene: TRBV5-1
clone size: .
CDR3 protein: CASSLATGEAFF
CDR3 DNA: TGCGCCAGCAGCTTGGCTACCGGTGAAGCTTTCTTT

J gene: TRBJ1-5
D gene: .
V gene: TRBV27
clone size: once
CDR3 protein: CASSLGGLRVGNQPQHF
CDR3 DNA: TGTGCCAGCAGTTTAGGGGGGCTACGGGTCGGCAATCAGCCCCAGCATTTT

J gene: TRBJ2-7
D gene: .
V gene: TRBV5-1
clone size: .
CDR3 protein: CASSYAGREQYF
CDR3 DNA: TGCGCCAGCAGCTACGCTGGGAGAGAGCAGTACTTC

J gene: TRBJ2-2
D gene: .
V gene: TRBV3-1/TRBV3-2
clone size: .
CDR3 protein: CASSQGRTNTGELFF
CDR3 DNA: TGTGCCAGCAGCCAGGGGCGGACGAACACCGGGGAGCTGTTTTTT

J gene: TRBJ2-3
D gene: TRBD1
V gene: TRBV18
clone size: .
CDR3 protein: CASSPPGTGKGRDTQYF
CDR3 DNA: TGTGCCAGCTCACCACCCGGGACAGGGAAAGGTAGAGATACGCAGTATTTT

J gene: TRBJ2-2
D gene: .
V gene: TRBV4-2
clone size: .
CDR3 protein: CASSQESGELFF
CDR3 DNA: TGTGCCAGCAGCCAAGAGAGCGGGGAGCTGTTTTTT

J gene: TRBJ1-5
D gene: .
V gene: TRBV24-1
clone size: .
CDR3 protein: CATSDRGNQPQHF
CDR3 DNA: TGTGCCACCAGTGACAGGGGTAATCAGCCCCAGCATTTT

J gene: TRBJ1-5
D gene: .
V gene: TRBV7-2
clone size: .
CDR3 protein: CASSLYTGPNQPQHF
CDR3 DNA: TGTGCCAGCAGCTTATACACAGGGCCCAATCAGCCCCAGCATTTT

J gene: TRBJ1-2
D gene: .
V gene: TRBV5-4
clone size: once
CDR3 protein: CASSPGRLYGYTF
CDR3 DNA: TGTGCCAGCAGCCCCGGGAGGCTTTATGGCTACACCTTC

J gene: TRBJ1-5
D gene: .
V gene: TRBV6-5
clone size: .
CDR3 protein: CASSYSRGSGNQPQHF
CDR3 DNA: TGTGCCAGCAGTTACTCGAGGGGATCTGGCAATCAGCCCCAGCATTTT

J gene: TRBJ1-1
D gene: .
V gene: TRBV2
clone size: .
CDR3 protein: CASSFTGTSDTEAFF
CDR3 DNA: TGTGCCAGCAGCTTTACAGGGACTTCAGACACTGAAGCTTTCTTT

J gene: TRBJ1-2
D gene: .
V gene: TRBV28
clone size: .
CDR3 protein: CASRGTVSAYGYTF
CDR3 DNA: TGTGCCAGCAGAGGAACCGTCAGCGCCTATGGCTACACCTTC

J gene: TRBJ1-2
D gene: .
V gene: TRBV6-2/TRBV6-3
clone size: .
CDR3 protein: CASSSGTTTFYTF
CDR3 DNA: TGTGCCAGCAGTTCCGGGACCACCACCTTCTACACCTTC

J gene: TRBJ1-5
D gene: .
V gene: TRBV18
clone size: .
CDR3 protein: CASSHTRDSNQPQHF
CDR3 DNA: TGTGCCAGCTCACACACCCGGGACAGCAATCAGCCCCAGCATTTT

J gene: TRBJ1-6
D gene: .
V gene: TRBV7-3
clone size: .
CDR3 protein: CASSLHSRVNNSPLHF
CDR3 DNA: TGTGCCAGCAGCTTACATAGCAGGGTCAATAATTCACCCCTCCACTTT

J gene: TRBJ1-2
D gene: TRBD1
V gene: TRBV7-9
clone size: .
CDR3 protein: CASSPLDRVYGYTF
CDR3 DNA: TGTGCCAGCAGCCCCCTCGACAGGGTTTATGGCTACACCTTC

J gene: TRBJ1-1
D gene: TRBD1
V gene: TRBV18
clone size: .
CDR3 protein: CASSLDRGNTEAFF
CDR3 DNA: TGTGCCAGCTCACTAGACAGGGGGAACACTGAAGCTTTCTTT

J gene: TRBJ2-2
D gene: .
V gene: TRBV29-1
clone size: .
CDR3 protein: CSVVGAVSGELFF
CDR3 DNA: TGCAGCGTTGTGGGGGCCGTATCCGGGGAGCTGTTTTTT

J gene: TRBJ2-1
D gene: .
V gene: TRBV27
clone size: .
CDR3 protein: CASSLDKNYNEQFF
CDR3 DNA: TGTGCCAGCAGTTTAGACAAAAACTACAATGAGCAGTTCTTC

J gene: TRBJ1-5
D gene: .
V gene: TRBV7-8
clone size: .
CDR3 protein: CASSGQDQPQHF
CDR3 DNA: TGTGCCAGCAGCGGACAAGATCAGCCCCAGCATTTT

J gene: TRBJ1-4
D gene: .
V gene: TRBV4-1
clone size: .
CDR3 protein: CASSQLRALNEKLFF
CDR3 DNA: TGCGCCAGCAGCCAGTTAAGGGCCCTTAATGAAAAACTGTTTTTT

J gene: TRBJ2-2
D gene: TRBD2
V gene: TRBV7-2
clone size: .
CDR3 protein: CASSSGLAGGAGELFF
CDR3 DNA: TGTGCCAGCAGCTCGGGACTAGCGGGAGGTGCCGGGGAGCTGTTTTTT